The rows below give T cell receptor beta chains drawn from one sample of a study of T cell responses to AZD1222 COVID-19 vaccine. Profiling relied on immunoSEQ multiplex PCR, and the TCRdb table lists in-frame clones only, not all of them. The sample lists some 98,000 clones, about 88% occurring once. Sequencing used peripheral blood, obtained on day 0 of AZD1222 vaccination. The receptors were sampled from an adult in good health. Each CDR3 is given with its conserved first and last residue. Fields, in order: D gene, clone size, V gene, J gene, CDR3 protein, CDR3 DNA. D genes are given only for firm matches. Size is stated for part of the rows, as once, few or many counts, or as a class when the clone is expanded.

D gene: .
clone size: .
V gene: TRBV4-1
J gene: TRBJ1-6
CDR3 protein: CASSQVLSRFSSPLHF
CDR3 DNA: TGCGCCAGCAGCCAAGTTTTAAGCAGGTTTAGTTCACCCCTCCACTTT

D gene: .
clone size: .
V gene: TRBV5-1
J gene: TRBJ1-2
CDR3 protein: CASKLELSVSYGYTF
CDR3 DNA: TGCGCCAGCAAGTTGGAACTCTCTGTCAGCTATGGCTACACCTTC

D gene: .
clone size: .
V gene: TRBV6-5
J gene: TRBJ2-5
CDR3 protein: CASVTRPSRETQYF
CDR3 DNA: TGTGCCAGCGTAACACGGCCGTCCAGAGAGACCCAGTACTTC

D gene: .
clone size: .
V gene: TRBV29-1
J gene: TRBJ2-1
CDR3 protein: CSVEDLGNNEQFF
CDR3 DNA: TGCAGCGTTGAAGATCTCGGAAACAATGAGCAGTTCTTC

D gene: .
clone size: .
V gene: TRBV24-1
J gene: TRBJ2-7
CDR3 protein: CATSVGDHEQYF
CDR3 DNA: TGTGCCACCAGTGTCGGGGACCACGAGCAGTACTTC

D gene: TRBD2
clone size: once
V gene: TRBV6-1
J gene: TRBJ2-2
CDR3 protein: CASSEAQRGNTGELFF
CDR3 DNA: TGTGCCAGCAGTGAAGCGCAGCGGGGGAACACCGGGGAGCTGTTTTTT

D gene: TRBD1
clone size: .
V gene: TRBV30
J gene: TRBJ1-3
CDR3 protein: CARQGVSSGNTIYF
CDR3 DNA: TGTGCCAGACAGGGGGTTTCCTCTGGAAACACCATATATTTT

D gene: .
clone size: .
V gene: TRBV11-3
J gene: TRBJ2-3
CDR3 protein: CASSLGRGRTDTQYF
CDR3 DNA: TGTGCCAGCAGCTTAGGTCGGGGGCGCACAGATACGCAGTATTTT

D gene: TRBD1
clone size: .
V gene: TRBV25-1
J gene: TRBJ1-2
CDR3 protein: CASSDYRGGGYTF
CDR3 DNA: TGTGCCAGCAGTGACTACAGGGGCGGTGGCTACACCTTC

D gene: TRBD1
clone size: .
V gene: TRBV4-1
J gene: TRBJ1-2
CDR3 protein: CASSQGLVSGTGGIGYTF
CDR3 DNA: TGCGCCAGCAGCCAAGGGTTGGTGAGTGGGACAGGGGGCATAGGCTACACCTTC

D gene: .
clone size: .
V gene: TRBV27
J gene: TRBJ2-4
CDR3 protein: CASRQASKNIQYF
CDR3 DNA: TGTGCCAGCAGACAGGCTTCGAAAAACATTCAGTACTTC

D gene: .
clone size: .
V gene: TRBV7-9
J gene: TRBJ2-7
CDR3 protein: CASSSRGSGGRSDYEQYF
CDR3 DNA: TGTGCCAGCAGTAGTAGGGGGTCCGGGGGTCGGAGTGACTACGAGCAGTACTTC

D gene: .
clone size: once
V gene: TRBV5-1
J gene: TRBJ1-5
CDR3 protein: CASSLGQASNQPQHF
CDR3 DNA: TGCGCCAGCAGCTTGGGCCAGGCCAGCAATCAGCCCCAGCATTTT

D gene: .
clone size: .
V gene: TRBV5-1
J gene: TRBJ1-4
CDR3 protein: CASSLGRGGEKLFF
CDR3 DNA: TGCGCCAGCAGCTTGGGCAGGGGTGGAGAAAAACTGTTTTTT

D gene: .
clone size: .
V gene: TRBV7-2
J gene: TRBJ2-7
CDR3 protein: CASSLEQTAYEQYF
CDR3 DNA: TGTGCCAGCAGCTTAGAACAGACAGCCTACGAGCAGTACTTC

D gene: .
clone size: .
V gene: TRBV6-1
J gene: TRBJ2-5
CDR3 protein: CASSEVWQQETQYF
CDR3 DNA: TGTGCCAGCAGTGAAGTTTGGCAGCAAGAGACCCAGTACTTC

D gene: .
clone size: .
V gene: TRBV3-1/TRBV3-2
J gene: TRBJ1-6
CDR3 protein: CASSQDSSVDSPLHF
CDR3 DNA: TGTGCCAGCAGCCAAGATTCTTCGGTGGATTCACCCCTCCACTTT

D gene: .
clone size: .
V gene: TRBV9
J gene: TRBJ2-2
CDR3 protein: CASSVLGTNTGELFF
CDR3 DNA: TGTGCCAGCAGCGTACTAGGAACGAACACCGGGGAGCTGTTTTTT

D gene: .
clone size: .
V gene: TRBV11-3
J gene: TRBJ2-3
CDR3 protein: CASSLSRGPADTQYF
CDR3 DNA: TGTGCCAGCAGCTTGTCCAGGGGTCCGGCAGATACGCAGTATTTT

D gene: .
clone size: .
V gene: TRBV2
J gene: TRBJ1-5
CDR3 protein: CASSDGRNNQPQHF
CDR3 DNA: TGTGCCAGCAGCGATGGACGGAACAATCAGCCCCAGCATTTT

D gene: TRBD1
clone size: .
V gene: TRBV28
J gene: TRBJ1-2
CDR3 protein: CASMEQGAEYGYTF
CDR3 DNA: TGTGCCAGCATGGAACAGGGGGCTGAGTATGGCTACACCTTC

D gene: TRBD1
clone size: .
V gene: TRBV5-1
J gene: TRBJ1-1
CDR3 protein: CASSSQTGAGTEAFF
CDR3 DNA: TGCGCCAGCAGCAGTCAGACAGGGGCTGGCACTGAAGCTTTCTTT

D gene: .
clone size: .
V gene: TRBV4-2
J gene: TRBJ2-1
CDR3 protein: CASSQESFGRGNEQFF
CDR3 DNA: TGTGCCAGCAGCCAAGAGAGTTTCGGCAGGGGCAATGAGCAGTTCTTC

D gene: TRBD1
clone size: .
V gene: TRBV7-9
J gene: TRBJ2-5
CDR3 protein: CASSRQGTQYF
CDR3 DNA: TGTGCCAGCAGCCGACAGGGTACCCAGTACTTC

D gene: TRBD2
clone size: .
V gene: TRBV9
J gene: TRBJ2-3
CDR3 protein: CASSIGLGQDTQYF
CDR3 DNA: TGTGCCAGCAGCATCGGACTAGGGCAGGATACGCAGTATTTT

D gene: .
clone size: once
V gene: TRBV19
J gene: TRBJ2-1
CDR3 protein: CASSGVSYNEQFF
CDR3 DNA: TGTGCCAGCTCTGGGGTCTCCTACAATGAGCAGTTCTTC

D gene: TRBD1
clone size: .
V gene: TRBV6-2/TRBV6-3
J gene: TRBJ2-1
CDR3 protein: CASSVRQGGWNEQFF
CDR3 DNA: TGTGCCAGCAGTGTTCGACAGGGCGGGTGGAATGAGCAGTTCTTC

D gene: TRBD1
clone size: .
V gene: TRBV30
J gene: TRBJ1-1
CDR3 protein: CAWRRGSTEAFF
CDR3 DNA: TGTGCCTGGCGCAGGGGGAGCACTGAAGCTTTCTTT

D gene: TRBD1
clone size: .
V gene: TRBV7-8
J gene: TRBJ1-2
CDR3 protein: CASSPSGQGLGKDGYTF
CDR3 DNA: TGTGCCAGCAGCCCGTCGGGACAGGGACTCGGGAAGGATGGCTACACCTTC

D gene: .
clone size: .
V gene: TRBV24-1
J gene: TRBJ1-1
CDR3 protein: CATRLSGISEAFF
CDR3 DNA: TGTGCCACCAGATTATCAGGGATCTCTGAAGCTTTCTTT

D gene: .
clone size: .
V gene: TRBV28
J gene: TRBJ2-1
CDR3 protein: CASSSTPPNEQFF
CDR3 DNA: TGTGCCAGCAGCTCTACTCCCCCGAATGAGCAGTTCTTC

D gene: .
clone size: .
V gene: TRBV19
J gene: TRBJ1-1
CDR3 protein: CASSQGVGTEAFF
CDR3 DNA: TGTGCCAGTAGTCAGGGAGTAGGAACTGAAGCTTTCTTT

D gene: .
clone size: once
V gene: TRBV5-1
J gene: TRBJ2-2
CDR3 protein: CASSLEQGGTGELFF
CDR3 DNA: TGCGCCAGCAGCTTGGAGCAGGGTGGCACCGGGGAGCTGTTTTTT

D gene: .
clone size: .
V gene: TRBV5-4
J gene: TRBJ2-5
CDR3 protein: CASSLGRIETQYF
CDR3 DNA: TGTGCCAGCAGCTTGGGGAGGATTGAGACCCAGTACTTC

D gene: TRBD1
clone size: few
V gene: TRBV6-2/TRBV6-3
J gene: TRBJ1-2
CDR3 protein: CASSWPGQGDYGYTF
CDR3 DNA: TGTGCCAGCAGTTGGCCGGGACAGGGGGACTATGGCTACACCTTC

D gene: TRBD1
clone size: .
V gene: TRBV5-8
J gene: TRBJ1-1
CDR3 protein: CASSSRQGAYTEAFF
CDR3 DNA: TGTGCCAGCAGCTCAAGACAGGGGGCGTACACTGAAGCTTTCTTT

D gene: TRBD2
clone size: .
V gene: TRBV3-1/TRBV3-2
J gene: TRBJ2-1
CDR3 protein: CASSQVAGGENEQFF
CDR3 DNA: TGTGCCAGCAGCCAAGTAGCGGGGGGGGAGAATGAGCAGTTCTTC

D gene: .
clone size: once
V gene: TRBV6-4
J gene: TRBJ1-6
CDR3 protein: CASSTGQHNSPLHF
CDR3 DNA: TGTGCCAGCAGTACCGGACAGCATAATTCACCCCTCCACTTT